This T cell receptor (beta chain) came from a study of CD8 T cells in ankylosing spondylitis. Using its own MiXCR run on the 5' RACE reads, TCRdb lists one record per CDR3 protein. The repertoire holds roughly 100,000 distinct CDR3 sequences, about 8.3% seen once, with more than 9.5% in the top ten. Broader study findings: Ankylosing spondylitis blood appeared to carry a characteristic TCR beta motif of 7 or 8 highly homologous variants. Reactive arthritis synovial fluid and blood previously showed some of these motif variants. CD8+ by phenotype, disease-linked clones were relatively rare in peripheral blood.

This clonotype was observed a few times. The antigen is undetermined. The CDR3 totals 13 residues. The V end lost 5 bases, the J end lost 4 bases, and 10 bases lay between the germline ends. The germline V gene has CDR1 SGHTA and CDR2 FQGNSA. The chain is built from TRBV7-2 and TRBJ2-3; D is possibly TRBD1 or TRBD2 (5 bases each). The TCR originated in a male donor with ankylosing spondylitis or in good health (not recorded which). Source material: blood, either unsorted or a sorted T cell fraction (not recorded which). In DNA, the CDR3 is TGTGCCAGCAGCCCCGAGGGGCCAGATACGCAGTATTTT. Amino acid sequence: CASSPEGPDTQYF.